This entry is about one T cell receptor (beta chain). Its matching antigen is unknown. The data derive from a study of cytomegalovirus exposure and HLA in healthy donors. Overall study: HLA-typed donors were the source of roughly 80 million unique TCRs held in an early data release. Points from the study as a whole: V- and J-gene trimming in TCR beta was tied to a missense DCLRE1C variant by an analysis performed later.

Germline-derived CDR1 and CDR2 are SGHDN and FVKESK. The CDR3 extends over 16 amino acids. V was pared by 4 bases and J by 0 bases, with 16 bases between. The PCR was carried out with 60 Vbeta primers and 13 Jbeta primers. Produced via immunoSEQ multiplex PCR; TCRdb's table is partial and in-frame only. The data contain about 190,000 clones, 60% to 80% of them singletons. The sequencing input was PBMCs. The rearrangement links TRBV14 to TRBJ2-7; tentatively, D is TRBD1 (6 bases). The TCR comes from a young woman in good health and CMV-seronegative. In DNA form, the CDR3 reads TGTGCCAGCAGCCCCCAACGGACAGCTAACTCCTACGAGCAGTACTTC. Translated: CASSPQRTANSYEQYF.